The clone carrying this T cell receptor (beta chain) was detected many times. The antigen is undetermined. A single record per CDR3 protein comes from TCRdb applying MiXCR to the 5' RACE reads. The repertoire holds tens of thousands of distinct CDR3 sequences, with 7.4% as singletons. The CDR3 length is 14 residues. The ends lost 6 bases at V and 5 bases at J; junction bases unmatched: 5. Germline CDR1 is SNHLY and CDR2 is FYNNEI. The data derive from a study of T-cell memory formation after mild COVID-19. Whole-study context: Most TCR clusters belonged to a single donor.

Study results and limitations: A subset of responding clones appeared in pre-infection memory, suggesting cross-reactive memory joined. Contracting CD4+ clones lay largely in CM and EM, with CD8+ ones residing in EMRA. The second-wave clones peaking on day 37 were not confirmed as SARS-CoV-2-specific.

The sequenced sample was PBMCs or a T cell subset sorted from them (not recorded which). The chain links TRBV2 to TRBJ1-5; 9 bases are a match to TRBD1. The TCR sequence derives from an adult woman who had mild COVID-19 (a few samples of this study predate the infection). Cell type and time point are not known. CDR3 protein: CASRRGQGYQPQHF. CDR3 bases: TGTGCCAGCAGAAGGGGACAGGGATATCAGCCCCAGCATTTT.